The next 13 T cell receptor beta chains were all read from a single sample in a study of T cells after yellow fever vaccination. TCRdb independently ran MiXCR on the 5' RACE reads; one entry per CDR3 protein. Among under 700,000 distinct CDR3 sequences listed, about 15% were seen once. Sequencing was performed on PBMCs, taken 5 to 6 days after the first yellow fever vaccination. These receptors all stem from a man between 18 and 35 years old who received the YFV17D yellow fever vaccine.

The chain joins TRBV4-3 to TRBJ1-1, with a tentative D call TRBD1 (5 bases). CDR3 length: 14 residues. Trimming took 0 bases from V and 5 from J, leaving 10 bases between them. Germline CDR1 reads LGHNA; CDR2 reads YSLEER. The CDR3 here is CASSQDSGGTEAFF. The CDR3 DNA is TGCGCCAGCAGCCAAGATAGCGGGGGGACTGAAGCTTTCTTT.

This chain connects TRBV7-6 to TRBJ2-1; 9 nucleotides align to TRBD2. CDR1 is SGHVS, CDR2 FNYEAQ, per germline. There are 15 residues in the CDR3. The trim removed 1 base at V and 10 bases at J, leaving 8 bases unmatched. This CDR3 reads CASSLGAGGREEQFF. The CDR3 nucleotides read TGTGCCAGCAGCTTAGGGGCGGGGGGGCGAGAAGAGCAGTTCTTC. Using reference TRBV7-6 and TRBJ2-1 for the parts outside the CDR3, the full variable domain is GAGVSQSPRYKVTKRGQDVALRCDPISGHVSLYWYRQALGQGPEFLTYFNYEAQQDKSGLPNDRFSAERPEGSISTLTIQRTEQRDSAMYRCASSLGAGGREEQFFGPGTRLTVL.

V usage is TRBV18 and J usage is TRBJ1-1; no definite D call. The CDR3 is 13 residues long. V shed 6 bases and J shed 3 bases, with 11 bases lying between them. Germline CDR1 and CDR2: KGHSH and LQKENI. In DNA form, the CDR3 reads TGTGCCAGCTCCCTCAGAGCGGACACTGAAGCTTTCTTT. Amino acid sequence: CASSLRADTEAFF.

J is TRBJ2-7 and V is TRBV7-2, with a tentative D call TRBD1 (6 bases). CDR1 is SGHTA, CDR2 FQGNSA, per germline. The CDR3 runs 12 residues. V dropped 6 bases and J dropped 4 bases, with 10 bases sitting between them. The DNA for the CDR3 is TGTGCCAGCAGGAACAGGGTTTACGAGCAGTACTTC. Translation gives CASRNRVYEQYF.

This clonotype appeared a few times. The rearrangement joins TRBV7-8 to TRBJ2-5; tentatively, D is TRBD1 or TRBD2 (5 bases each). The germline gives CDR1 SGHVS, CDR2 FQNEAQ. V was clipped by 1 base and J by 7 bases, with 10 bases between them. This CDR3 spans 13 amino acids. CDR3 bases: TGTGCCAGCAGCTTAGTGGAGAGGGGGACCCAGTACTTC. Translation gives CASSLVERGTQYF. Filled out from reference TRBV7-8 and TRBJ2-5, the complete variable domain reads GAGVSQSPRYKVAKRGQDVALRCDPISGHVSLFWYQQALGQGPEFLTYFQNEAQLDKSGLPSDRFFAERPEGSVSTLKIQRTQQEDSAVYLCASSLVERGTQYFGPGTRLLVL.

This clonotype has only a few counts. The chain couples TRBV19 to TRBJ1-5, with 7 nucleotides matching TRBD1. The CDR3 is 13 amino acids. V shed 8 bases and J 6 bases; nucleotides not matched to a gene: 7. Germline CDR1 reads LNHDA; CDR2 reads SQIVND (reference sequence). The CDR3 DNA reads as TGTGCCAGTGTCGCAGGGGGAATTCAGCCCCAGCATTTT. This sequence encodes CASVAGGIQPQHF.

The rearrangement links TRBV29-1 to TRBJ1-1, with 7 bases fitting TRBD1. The CDR3 runs 13 residues. Germline loops: CDR1 SQVTM, CDR2 ANQGSEA. The trim removed 7 bases at V and 4 bases at J, leaving 9 bases unmatched. The CDR3 nucleotides are TGCAGCGGGGGAAGGGGGCTTGGCACTGAAGCTTTCTTT. It specifies CSGGRGLGTEAFF.

This clonotype was seen repeatedly, ten times or more. The chain recombines TRBV5-1 with TRBJ2-7; D perhaps matches TRBD1 (6 bases). The CDR3 has 15 residues. V lost 2 bases and J lost 7, with 19 bases in between. From germline, CDR1 is SGHRS and CDR2 YFSETQ. CDR3: CASSLGDTSPLEQYF. The CDR3 DNA reads as TGCGCCAGCAGCTTAGGGGACACCTCTCCCTTGGAGCAGTACTTC.

The chain links TRBV7-2 to TRBJ2-5; a weak D match, TRBD2 (6 bases). CDR1 and CDR2 (germline): SGHTA, FQGNSA. CDR3 length: 12 amino acids. Trimming left V 5 bases short and J 10 bases short, with 14 bases between. CDR3 nucleotide sequence: TGTGCCAGCAGCGAAAGGCGGGGTGGCCAGTACTTC. It is translated as CASSERRGGQYF.

The gene calls are TRBV16 and TRBJ2-6; unclear D gene. Germline CDR1 KGHSY, CDR2 FQNENV. This CDR3 has 15 amino acids. V was clipped by 3 bases and J by 0 bases, with 6 bases between them. Written as DNA, the CDR3 is TGTGCCAGCAGCCAGAGAGGCTCTGGGGCCAACGTCCTGACTTTC. Residues: CASSQRGSGANVLTF.

This clonotype appeared a few times. The chain links TRBV6-5 to TRBJ2-7; 14 bases line up with TRBD2. Per the germline V gene, CDR1 is MNHEY and CDR2 is SVGAGI. The CDR3 is made up of 17 amino acids. Trimming took 2 bases from V and 2 from J; bases not matched to a gene: 5. Here the CDR3 DNA reads TGTGCCAGCAGTTACACCGGGACTAGCGGGGGAGCCTACGAGCAGTACTTC. Residues: CASSYTGTSGGAYEQYF.

The table lists this clonotype with a few counts. The V and J genes are TRBV12-3 or TRBV12-4 and TRBJ2-7, with 7 positions matching TRBD1. The CDR3 is 13 residues long. V lost 5 bases, J lost 2 bases, and 3 bases stayed unmatched. CDR3 coding DNA: TGTGCCAGCAGTCGACAGGGCCCCTACGAGCAGTACGTC. Translating gives CASSRQGPYEQYV.

This chain connects TRBV20-1 to TRBJ1-2, with D unresolved. The V gene lost 5 bases and the J gene lost 1 base, with 11 bases spanning the gap. Germline loops: CDR1 DFQATT, CDR2 SNEGSKA (reference sequence). This CDR3 comprises 13 residues. CDR3 sequence: CSAPWSFNYGYTF. In DNA, the CDR3 is TGCAGTGCTCCGTGGTCCTTTAACTATGGCTACACCTTC.